The 2 T cell receptor beta chains below come from one sample, sequenced in a study of T-cell memory formation after mild COVID-19 (dated by TCRdb to the early 2020s). The library was prepared using 5' RACE. The sequencer listed for this sample is Illumina NovaSeq 6000. TCRdb itself trimmed the public reads at Q25 with fastp, ran MiXCR and retained productive beta chains. Each CDR3 protein appears once, grouped with its most common genes and DNA. This sample is represented by roughly 45,000 distinct CDR3 sequences; around 25% of them were singletons. Approximately 40% of the sample is taken by the ten largest. Sequenced material: PBMCs or a T cell subset sorted from them (not recorded which). The receptors come from a man younger than 30 who had mild COVID-19 (a few samples of this study predate the infection). The sample titles of this study are shuffled in the database, so cell type and time point are left out; the donor was told from shared clones.

This clonotype was observed a few times. This chain connects TRBV6-5 to TRBJ1-5; TRBD1 might be the D (5 bases). Per germline, CDR1 MNHEY and CDR2 SVGAGI. The CDR3 extends over 14 amino acids. V lost 3 bases, J lost 6 bases, and 12 bases lay in between. CDR3 nucleotides: TGTGCCAGCAGTTATCGAGGGGATAGTCAGCCCCAGCATTTT. Its protein product is CASSYRGDSQPQHF.

This chain links TRBV19 with TRBJ2-7, with no clear D. V lost 8 bases and J 13 bases, leaving 12 bases between the germline ends. CDR3 length: 9 residues. In germline, CDR1 is LNHDA, CDR2 SQIVND (reference sequence). The CDR3 DNA is TGTGCCAGTCGATTGCAGATTTACTTC. Protein product: CASRLQIYF.